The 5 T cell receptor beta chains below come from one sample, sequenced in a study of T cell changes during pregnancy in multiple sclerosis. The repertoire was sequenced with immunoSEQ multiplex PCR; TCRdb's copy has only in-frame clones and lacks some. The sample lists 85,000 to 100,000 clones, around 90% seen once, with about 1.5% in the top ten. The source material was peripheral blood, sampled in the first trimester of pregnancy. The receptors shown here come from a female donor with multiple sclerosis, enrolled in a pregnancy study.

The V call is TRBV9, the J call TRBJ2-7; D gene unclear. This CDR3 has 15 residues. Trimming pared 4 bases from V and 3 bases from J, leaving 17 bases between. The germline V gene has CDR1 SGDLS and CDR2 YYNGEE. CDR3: CASSRTEATYYEQYF. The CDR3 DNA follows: TGTGCCAGCAGCCGAACAGAAGCAACCTACTACGAGCAGTACTTC.

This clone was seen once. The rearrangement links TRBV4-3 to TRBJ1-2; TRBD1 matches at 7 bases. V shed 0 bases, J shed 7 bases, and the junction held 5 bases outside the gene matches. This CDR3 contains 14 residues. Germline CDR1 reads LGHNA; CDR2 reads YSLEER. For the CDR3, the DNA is TGCGCCAGCAGCCAAGAGGGAAGGGGGCTTGGCTACACCTTC. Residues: CASSQEGRGLGYTF.

The CDR3 loop is CASRETGWTGELFF. In DNA form, the CDR3 reads TGTGCCAGCAGGGAGACAGGGTGGACCGGGGAGCTGTTTTTT. V usage is TRBV27 and J usage is TRBJ2-2, with TRBD1 matching over 7 bases. Losses at the gene ends were 6 bases for V and 5 bases for J; bases not matched to a gene: 6. In germline, CDR1 is MNHEY, CDR2 SMNVEV (reference sequence). This CDR3 is 14 amino acids long.

As DNA, the CDR3 is TGTGCCAGCAGCTTAGAAGCGCTAGAGACCCAGTACTTC. Translated, it gives CASSLEALETQYF. V gene TRBV11-2 combines with J gene TRBJ2-5; no firm D call. The CDR3 extends over 13 amino acids. V shed 0 bases and J shed 4 bases, with 6 bases lying between them. The germline V gene encodes CDR1 SGHAT and CDR2 FQNNGV.

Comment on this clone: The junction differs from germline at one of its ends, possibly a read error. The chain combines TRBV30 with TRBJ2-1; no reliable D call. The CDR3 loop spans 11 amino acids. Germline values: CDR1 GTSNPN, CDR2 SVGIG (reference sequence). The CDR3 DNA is TGTGCCTGGAGCCGTCGGCAGGTCCTTATCTTC. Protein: CAWSRRQVLIF.